This T cell receptor (beta chain) was retrieved from a study of T cell clusters in autoimmune cytopenias. Each sample's input was about 250 ng genomic DNA, 35,000 to 40,000 genome equivalents. The CDR3 length is 15 residues. CDR1 LNHDA and CDR2 SQIVND come from the germline V gene (reference sequence). Judged by frequency, this clonotype is medium-sized. Its antigen is undetermined. Multiplex touch-down PCR amplified TRB using TRB-A and TRB-B pools in one tube. Using the multiplex PCR reads, TCRdb records one entry per CDR3 protein without DNA. The sample includes about 5,000 distinct CDR3 sequences. Study observations and caveats: No experiment has yet validated the function of the T cell clusters defined in silico.

The same data also went into a second study, on T cell repertoires in aging, cancer and after chemotherapy. That investigation notes: Rebound thymic output was suggested by rising median generation probability during chemotherapy in each cancer cohort.

The origin of this receptor is a human donor in good health. The sample taken for sequencing was peripheral blood. The chain links TRBV19 to TRBJ2-5; as DNA is missing, the TRBD1 call by TCRdb cannot be tested. CDR3 in amino acids: CASSIDMGQGETQYF.